Reported below is one T cell receptor beta chain. Its antigen target is currently unknown. The record has no base qualities; no much larger clone is one base away. This entry comes from a study of PD-1 blockade in classical Hodgkin lymphoma (dated by TCRdb to 2020 to 2022). In terms of the full investigation: Nivolumab dosing was 3 mg/kg intravenously every 2 weeks, continuing until either disease progression or unacceptable toxicity. A peripheral blood immune signature of response to PD-1 blockade in classical Hodgkin lymphoma was defined using TCR beta sequencing and CyTOF.

Relative to germline, V is missing 3 bases and J is missing 2 bases, with 4 bases of the junction outside any gene match. CDR1 and CDR2 are drawn from the germline V gene: SGHRS, YFSETQ. From its cysteine to its phenylalanine, the CDR3 spans 14 amino acids. The read is trimmed to its CDR3 DNA, 42 bases read in frame from base 1. Genomic DNA was extracted with the Qiagen DNeasy kit from unsorted PBMCs and from negatively selected CD4+ and CD8+ fractions. TCR beta CDR3 regions were amplified by immunoSEQ multiplex PCR using primers annealing to V and J segments. Amplification bias was minimized using a synthetic immune receptor repertoire, and residual bias was removed computationally after sequencing. For the original study's pipeline: Repertoire diversity was quantified as the Shannon entropy index using custom Python scripts. Unsorted, CD4+ and CD8+ repertoires were analyzed separately, except for combined analyses in which CD4+ and CD8+ sequences were merged in silico. A clone was considered expanded if an increase in frequency of at least 2-fold after treatment relative to C1D1 was found, and a pseudocount of 0.5 was applied to clones undetected at baseline. Singleton clones were defined as clones with 0 or 1 copy at C1D1, and non-singleton clones were defined as clones with 2 or more copies. Clones expanded in unsorted samples were assigned a CD4+, CD8+ or unknown annotation through matching of protein sequences in sorted samples from the same patient. Wilcoxon tests on paired samples were used to test changes in diversity from C1D1 to C4D1. Sourced from immuneACCESS, this table was stored by TCRdb with only in-frame sequences that have V and J called. A share of the clones is absent; for the studies checked, an unresolved V gene accounts for under half, and the remainder has no known explanation. V, J and clone size reflect that table, while D and trimming were determined from the DNA. The sample profile shows some 13,000 clones; 91% of them were found once. About 11% of the sample lies in the top ten.

The time point label corresponds to: cycle 1 day 1 (C1D1), immediately before nivolumab initiation. Every trial patient had relapsed after autologous stem cell transplantation, and cohorts A, B and C differed in prior brentuximab vedotin exposure. A total of fewer than 65 patients with relapsed/refractory classical Hodgkin lymphoma made up the trial cohort, and each patient's best overall response was complete response, partial response or progressive disease. Trial patients were treated with single-agent nivolumab in the multi-cohort phase II CheckMate 205 trial. An independent review committee assessed best overall response using the 2007 International Working Group response criteria. Trial PBMCs were collected just before the start of nivolumab (C1D1) and during therapy at cycle 2 day 1 and cycle 4 day 1. After peripheral blood was drawn into 8 mL Vacutainer Cell Preparation Tubes, PBMCs were isolated by centrifugation and then cryopreserved.

The paper as a whole reports these results and caveats: Baseline diversity similar to that of newly diagnosed patients was observed in trial patients achieving complete response, whereas significantly lower diversity was observed in partial responders and progressors. Newly diagnosed patients were reported to have lower baseline TCR diversity than healthy donors, and relapsed/refractory patients were reported to have lower baseline TCR diversity still. Diversity was lower in patients who began nivolumab less than 1 year after ASCT, so these patients were left out of later analyses to avoid confounding by immune reconstitution. Only a single clinical trial cohort was studied, and what caused the repertoire differences, possibly disease activity or prior therapy, remained undefined. By C4D1, a significant rise was seen in CD4+ TCR diversity but not in CD8+ TCR diversity (p=0.0027 vs p=0.16), and the rise was most apparent among complete responders (p=0.02).

This receptor was taken from a human donor with classical Hodgkin lymphoma. Sequenced material: peripheral blood mononuclear cells (PBMCs), taken at baseline. This receptor chain uses TRBV5-1 and TRBJ1-1; 7 central bases correspond to TRBD1. The CDR3 here reads CASSSEGANTEAFF. The DNA is TGCGCCAGCAGCTCGGAGGGGGCCAACACTGAAGCTTTCTTT.